Below are 10 T cell receptor beta chains sequenced from a single sample in a study of OX40 agonist ivuxolimab in advanced cancers. The repertoire was sequenced with immunoSEQ multiplex PCR; TCRdb's copy has only in-frame clones and lacks some. The sample shows 66,000 or so clones, roughly 90% of them seen only once. The source material was CD4+ or CD8+ T cells sorted from blood, sampled in a trial of the OX40 agonist ivuxolimab. These receptors all come from an adult with an advanced solid tumor such as melanoma, head and neck, liver or kidney cancer.

This chain links TRBV5-1 with TRBJ1-2; possibly TRBD1 for D (6 bases). Germline CDR1 reads SGHRS; CDR2 reads YFSETQ. The V and J ends lost 4 bases and 0 bases respectively, with 13 bases between them. This CDR3 region has 15 residues. The CDR3 DNA follows: TGCGCCAGCAGCCCAGGGGACTTCCCTAACTATGGCTACACCTTC. Translating it yields CASSPGDFPNYGYTF.

V gene TRBV27 combines with J gene TRBJ2-7; D is possibly TRBD1 or TRBD2 (6 bases each). Germline values: CDR1 MNHEY, CDR2 SMNVEV (reference sequence). This CDR3 has 15 residues. Trimming removed 3 bases at V and 7 bases at J, with 19 bases between. This CDR3 is CASSLGGTRGREQYF. The CDR3 nucleotides read TGTGCCAGCAGTTTGGGTGGGACAAGGGGGAGGGAGCAGTACTTC.

The rearrangement uses TRBV30 and TRBJ1-6; TRBD1 aligns across 8 bases. This CDR3 spans 14 amino acids. CDR1 GTSNPN and CDR2 SVGIG come from the germline V gene (reference sequence). The J segment lost 10 bases and the V segment lost 2 bases, leaving 7 bases of the junction unmatched. The CDR3 coding sequence is TGTGCCTGGAGTTACGGACAGGGAAAGTCACCCCTCCACTTT. This sequence encodes CAWSYGQGKSPLHF.

The CDR3, as DNA: TGCGCCAGCAGCCAAGATGCGTACAGCACAGATACGCAGTATTTT. Translation gives CASSQDAYSTDTQYF. The chain combines TRBV4-3 with TRBJ2-3; unclear D gene. The V end was cut by 0 bases, the J end by 0 bases, with 7 bases between. The CDR3 covers 15 residues. Per the germline V gene, CDR1 is LGHNA and CDR2 is YSLEER.

This sequence joins TRBV4-1 and TRBJ1-1; D call uncertain. The CDR3 covers 14 residues. V was cut by 1 base and J by 4 bases, with 10 bases left in between. Germline V gene lookup returns CDR1 MGHRA and CDR2 YSYEKL. CDR3 region: CASSQVVSLTEAFF. For the CDR3, the DNA is TGCGCCAGCAGCCAAGTCGTATCGCTCACTGAAGCTTTCTTT.

V and J are TRBV5-8 and TRBJ1-2; D remains ambiguous. Germline assignment: CDR1 SGHTS and CDR2 YDEGEE. V lost 1 base, J lost 4 bases, and 20 bases lay in between. CDR3 size: 17 residues. The CDR3 region has the DNA TGTGCCAGCAGCTTGTATCTCAGCCGGACCGCGACCTATGGCTACACCTTC. This gives the protein CASSLYLSRTATYGYTF.

The V gene is TRBV19, the J gene TRBJ1-5; D perhaps matches TRBD1 (5 bases). The CDR3 runs 15 residues. V lost 3 bases, J lost 4 bases, and 13 bases lay in between. Germline CDR1 and CDR2: LNHDA and SQIVND (reference sequence). The CDR3 nucleotides are TGTGCCAGTAGTATTACAGGCTCCCGGAATCAGCCCCAGCATTTT. It is translated as CASSITGSRNQPQHF. Combining the CDR3 with reference TRBV19 and TRBJ1-5 gives the whole variable domain DGGITQSPKYLFRKEGQNVTLSCEQNLNHDAMYWYRQDPGQGLRLIYYSQIVNDFQKGDIAEGYSVSREKKESFPLTVTSAQKNPTAFYLCASSITGSRNQPQHFGDGTRLSIL.

A single count supports this clone. The gene calls are TRBV7-9 and TRBJ1-2, with 8 bases lining up with TRBD1. This CDR3 contains 15 residues. The germline CDR1 and CDR2 sequences are SEHNR and FQNEAQ (reference sequence). The junction had 6 bases not matched to a gene; V was cut back by 3 bases and J by 3 bases. The DNA for the CDR3 is TGTGCCAGCAGCTTTGGGACAGGTGATTACTATGGCTACACCTTC. Its translation: CASSFGTGDYYGYTF.

This chain uses TRBV7-2 with TRBJ1-1; D remains unclear. The V gene lost 1 base and the J gene lost 1 base, with 13 bases spanning the gap. The V gene's germline CDR1 is SGHTA and CDR2 FQGNSA. The CDR3 runs to 16 residues. The CDR3 protein is CASSLGAGEPNTEAFF. Written as DNA, the CDR3 is TGTGCCAGCAGCTTAGGGGCAGGCGAACCGAACACTGAAGCTTTCTTT. Filled out from reference TRBV7-2 and TRBJ1-1, the complete variable domain reads GAGVSQSPSNKVTEKGKDVELRCDPISGHTALYWYRQSLGQGLEFLIYFQGNSAPDKSGLPSDRFSAERTGGSVSTLTIQRTQQEDSAVYLCASSLGAGEPNTEAFFGQGTRLTVV.

The chain joins TRBV25-1 to TRBJ2-3; D may match TRBD1 or TRBD2 (5 bases each). V was clipped by 6 bases and J by 6 bases, with 7 bases between them. CDR3 length: 11 residues. CDR1 is MGHDK, CDR2 SYGVNS, per germline. DNA for the CDR3: TGTGCCAGCAGAGGGGAGGATACGCAGTATTTT. Protein: CASRGEDTQYF.